The rows below give T cell receptor beta chains drawn from one sample of a study of shared clonotypes between healthy human individuals. Profiling relied on immunoSEQ multiplex PCR, and the TCRdb table lists in-frame clones only, not all of them. The sample yields 950,000 to 1,300,000 clones, under 80% seen once. The sample consisted of memory CD4+ T cells sorted from blood. Receptors originate from a man between 18 and 35 years old in good health. CDR3s include the opening cysteine and the closing phenylalanine or tryptophan. Each record gives: V gene, CDR3 protein.

V gene: TRBV9; CDR3 protein: CASSVEVRREAGTQYF
V gene: TRBV20-1; CDR3 protein: CRHGGYTF
V gene: TRBV6-1; CDR3 protein: CASNKGGHTGELFF
V gene: TRBV18; CDR3 protein: CASSPNFGGDTGELFF
V gene: TRBV5-1; CDR3 protein: CASSLVEGLAGVKNTGELFF
V gene: TRBV19; CDR3 protein: CASSIGGGTSSYNSPLHF
V gene: TRBV5-1; CDR3 protein: CASSLDLGVSGNTIYF
V gene: TRBV11-2; CDR3 protein: CASSLKGLGTQYF
V gene: TRBV30; CDR3 protein: CAWSAPGTSGAFF
V gene: TRBV6-1; CDR3 protein: CASSEGDTSAQAFF
V gene: TRBV7-2; CDR3 protein: CASSRLAGGETQYF
V gene: TRBV5-6; CDR3 protein: CASSYSPGRPNTEAFF
V gene: TRBV2; CDR3 protein: CASLTGLSAGELFF
V gene: TRBV6-1; CDR3 protein: CASYTTGYSSYEQYF
V gene: TRBV4-3; CDR3 protein: CASSQAHFLAGTRAYEQYF
V gene: TRBV19; CDR3 protein: CASSISGVGTEAFF
V gene: TRBV14; CDR3 protein: CASSLRIQRGIQETQYF